Each of the 13 T cell receptor beta chains below was sequenced from the same sample in a study of T-cell reconstitution after alpha-beta-depleted transplantation in children. Unique molecular identifiers were incorporated into the prepared TCRbeta library. Each CDR3 protein gets one entry after TCRdb re-called the PCR reads with MiXCR. This table holds hundreds of thousands of distinct CDR3 sequences, roughly 13% found once. The sample here was PBMCs, taken before TCRalphabeta/CD19-depleted stem cell transplant. The source is a girl aged 2 to 9 with congenital amegakaryocytic thrombocytopenia, due to receive a stem cell transplant.

This clonotype was observed at least ten times. The V and J genes are TRBV29-1 and TRBJ1-1; 8 bases are a match to TRBD1. J gave up 3 bases and V 7 bases, and 4 bases lay outside the gene matches. This CDR3 has 12 amino acids. Germline V CDR1 and CDR2: SQVTM, ANQGSEA. The chain's CDR3 is CSGETGDTEAFF. The CDR3 nucleotides are TGCAGCGGAGAGACAGGGGACACTGAAGCTTTCTTT.

This chain connects TRBV30 to TRBJ2-4; 8 bases match TRBD1. J lost 3 bases, V lost 3 bases, and 1 base had no gene match. The CDR3 length is 13 residues. CDR1 is GTSNPN and CDR2 is SVGIG in the germline V gene (reference sequence). The CDR3 reads CAWRDRVKNIQYF. The CDR3 DNA follows: TGTGCCTGGAGGGACAGGGTCAAAAACATTCAGTACTTC.

This clonotype was recorded many times. J is TRBJ1-1 and V is TRBV5-1, with unresolved D. The germline V gene has CDR1 SGHRS and CDR2 YFSETQ. With 4 bases removed from V and 1 base from J, the gap between germline ends came to 11 bases. The CDR3 is 14 residues long. The CDR3 region is CASSVLRPNTEAFF. In DNA form, the CDR3 reads TGCGCCAGCAGCGTGCTCAGGCCGAACACTGAAGCTTTCTTT. The full variable domain, in which reference TRBV5-1 and TRBJ1-1 provide the parts outside the CDR3, is KAGVTQTPRYLIKTRGQQVTLSCSPISGHRSVSWYQQTPGQGLQFLFEYFSETQRNKGNFPGRFSGRQFSNSRSEMNVSTLELGDSALYLCASSVLRPNTEAFFGQGTRLTVV.

As regards this clonotype: A read error may explain this, as a much larger clone is one base away. The chain combines TRBV20-1 with TRBJ2-3; TRBD2 agrees at 11 bases. The length of the CDR3 is 19 residues. Germline loops: CDR1 DFQATT, CDR2 SNEGSKA (reference sequence). CDR3 bases: TGCTGTGCTAGGCCCGGAATAGCGGGAGGGCATCGGGCCACAGATACGCAGTATTTT. This gives the protein CCARPGIAGGHRATDTQYF.

This clonotype was counted ten times or more. This chain links TRBV20-1 with TRBJ2-1; tentative D call: TRBD2 (5 bases). The germline V and J ends were trimmed by 6 bases and 4 bases, with 16 bases remaining between them. Germline CDR1 DFQATT, CDR2 SNEGSKA (reference sequence). The CDR3 sequence is 14 residues long. DNA of the CDR3: TGCAGTGCCCACCCAACGGGCGGGTACAATGAGCAGTTCTTC. Its protein is CSAHPTGGYNEQFF.

At least ten counts were recorded for this clonotype. The rearrangement joins TRBV12-3 or TRBV12-4 to TRBJ1-5; possibly TRBD1 for D (5 bases). The CDR3 contains 14 residues. V was trimmed by 3 bases and J by 6 bases, leaving 12 bases between them. In DNA, the CDR3 is TGTGCCAGCAGTTTTTTGTCAGGGTGTCAGCCCCAGCATTTT. Its translation: CASSFLSGCQPQHF.

J is TRBJ1-5 and V is TRBV5-1, with D possibly TRBD1 on 5 matching bases. The V gene lost 1 base and the J gene lost 1 base, with 15 bases spanning the gap. CDR3 length equals 17 residues. In germline, CDR1 is SGHRS, CDR2 YFSETQ. Here the CDR3 DNA reads TGCGCCAGCAGCTTGAGACCGGGACCCGAAAGCAATCAGCCCCAGCATTTT. It is translated as CASSLRPGPESNQPQHF.

V gene TRBV7-9 combines with J gene TRBJ2-1; D is unresolved. Germline V gives CDR1 SEHNR, CDR2 FQNEAQ (reference sequence). The CDR3 runs to 12 residues. Trimming took 2 bases from V and 11 from J, leaving 10 bases between them. Here the CDR3 reads CASSLSPPQQFF. The CDR3 region has the DNA TGTGCCAGCAGCTTATCCCCCCCACAGCAGTTCTTC.

This clonotype was recorded at least ten times. The rearrangement links TRBV20-1 to TRBJ1-4; D ambiguous. Germline loops: CDR1 DFQATT, CDR2 SNEGSKA (reference sequence). The CDR3 spans 13 residues. Trimming stripped 0 bases from V and 3 bases from J, with 5 bases between. In DNA, the CDR3 is TGCAGTGCTAGAGAACACCCTAATGAAAAACTGTTTTTT. Residues: CSAREHPNEKLFF.

Ten or more counts support this clonotype. V and J are TRBV12-3 or TRBV12-4 and TRBJ2-1; 7 bases agree with TRBD2. This CDR3 contains 15 residues. The trim removed 5 bases at V and 3 bases at J, leaving 7 bases unmatched. CDR3 region: CASSPHWTSYNEQFF. The CDR3 nucleotides read TGTGCCAGCAGTCCTCATTGGACTAGCTACAATGAGCAGTTCTTC.

The rearrangement uses TRBV5-1 and TRBJ2-1, with 9 bases identical to TRBD1. J gave up 5 bases and V 3 bases, and 6 bases lay outside the gene matches. This CDR3 contains 15 residues. Germline CDR1 and CDR2: SGHRS and YFSETQ. The CDR3 protein is CASSSRQGDDNEQFF. CDR3 DNA sequence: TGCGCCAGCAGCTCTCGACAGGGGGATGACAATGAGCAGTTCTTC.

This clonotype was picked up many times. This rearrangement joins TRBV5-1 to TRBJ2-3; D call uncertain. V dropped 3 bases and J dropped 5 bases, with 13 bases sitting between them. The CDR3 contains 14 residues. From germline, CDR1 is SGHRS and CDR2 YFSETQ. This CDR3 is CASSSTAIRDTQYF. CDR3 DNA sequence: TGCGCCAGCAGCTCAACGGCCATCAGAGATACGCAGTATTTT.

This clonotype has ten or more counts. The rearrangement uses TRBV20-1 and TRBJ2-7; the D is unclear. The germline CDR1 and CDR2 sequences are DFQATT and SNEGSKA (reference sequence). The V end was cut by 3 bases, the J end by 0 bases, with 12 bases between. The CDR3 has 14 amino acids. In DNA, the CDR3 is TGCAGTGCTAGTATTGCTTTTGGCTCCTACGAGCAGTACTTC. It codes for CSASIAFGSYEQYF.